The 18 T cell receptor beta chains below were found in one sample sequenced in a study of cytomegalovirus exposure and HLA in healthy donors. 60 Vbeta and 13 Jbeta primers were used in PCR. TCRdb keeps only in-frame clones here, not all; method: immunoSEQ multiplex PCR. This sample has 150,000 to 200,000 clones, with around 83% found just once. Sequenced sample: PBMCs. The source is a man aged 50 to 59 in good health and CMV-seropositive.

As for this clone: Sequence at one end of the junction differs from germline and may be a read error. CDR3 protein: CVSSIRLIEGYTF. The CDR3 DNA follows: TGTGTCAGTAGTATACGACTGATCGAGGGCTACACCTTC. The chain links TRBV19 to TRBJ1-2; D gene uncertain. Germline V CDR1 and CDR2: LNHDA, SQIVND (reference sequence). The CDR3 is made up of 13 amino acids.

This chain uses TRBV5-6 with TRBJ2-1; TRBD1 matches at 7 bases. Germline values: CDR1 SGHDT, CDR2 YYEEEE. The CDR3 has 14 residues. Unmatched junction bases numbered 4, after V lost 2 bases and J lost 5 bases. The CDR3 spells CASSFGTAHNEQFF. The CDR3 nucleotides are TGTGCCAGCAGCTTCGGGACAGCGCACAATGAGCAGTTCTTC. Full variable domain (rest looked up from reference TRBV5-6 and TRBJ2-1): DAGVTQSPTHLIKTRGQQVTLRCSPKSGHDTVSWYQQALGQGPQFIFQYYEEEERQRGNFPDRFSGHQFPNYSSELNVNALLLGDSALYLCASSFGTAHNEQFFGPGTRLTVL.

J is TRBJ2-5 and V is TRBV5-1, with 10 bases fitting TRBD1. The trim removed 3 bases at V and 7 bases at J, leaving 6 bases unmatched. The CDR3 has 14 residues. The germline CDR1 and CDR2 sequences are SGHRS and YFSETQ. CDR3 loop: CASSSGTGVGTQYF. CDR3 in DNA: TGCGCCAGCAGCTCCGGGACAGGGGTGGGGACCCAGTACTTC.

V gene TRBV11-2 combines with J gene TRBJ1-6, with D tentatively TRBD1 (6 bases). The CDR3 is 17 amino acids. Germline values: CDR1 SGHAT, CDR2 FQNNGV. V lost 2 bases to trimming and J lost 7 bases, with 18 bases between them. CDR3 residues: CASSLIIGPQGNSPLHF. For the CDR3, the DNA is TGTGCCAGCAGCTTAATCATTGGCCCACAGGGAAATTCACCCCTCCACTTT. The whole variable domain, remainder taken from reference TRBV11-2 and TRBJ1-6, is EAGVAQSPRYKIIEKRQSVAFWCNPISGHATLYWYQQILGQGPKLLIQFQNNGVVDDSQLPKDRFSAERLKGVDSTLKIQPAKLEDSAVYLCASSLIIGPQGNSPLHFGNGTRLTVT.

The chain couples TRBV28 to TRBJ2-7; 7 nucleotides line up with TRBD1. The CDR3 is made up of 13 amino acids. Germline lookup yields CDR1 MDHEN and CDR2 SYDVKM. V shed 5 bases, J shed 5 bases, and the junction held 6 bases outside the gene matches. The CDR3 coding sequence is TGTGCCAGCAGTCGACAGGGATCTGACGAGCAGTACTTC. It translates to CASSRQGSDEQYF.

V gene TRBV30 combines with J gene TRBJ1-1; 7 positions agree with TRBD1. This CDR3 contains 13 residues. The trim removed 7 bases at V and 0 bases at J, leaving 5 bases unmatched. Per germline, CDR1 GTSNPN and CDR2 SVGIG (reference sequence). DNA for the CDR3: TGTGCCTACCACAGGGGTTTGAACACTGAAGCTTTCTTT. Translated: CAYHRGLNTEAFF.

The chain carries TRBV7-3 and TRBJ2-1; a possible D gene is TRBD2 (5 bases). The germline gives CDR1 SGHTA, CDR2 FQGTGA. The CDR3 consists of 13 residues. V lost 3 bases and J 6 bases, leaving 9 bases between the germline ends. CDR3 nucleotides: TGTGCCAGCAGCTTGGGGAGCAGCAATGAGCAGTTCTTC. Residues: CASSLGSSNEQFF.

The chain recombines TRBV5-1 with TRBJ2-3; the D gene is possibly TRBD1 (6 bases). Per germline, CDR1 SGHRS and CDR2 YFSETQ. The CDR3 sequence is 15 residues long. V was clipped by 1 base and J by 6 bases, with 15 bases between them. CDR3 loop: CASSLSTGSTDTQYF. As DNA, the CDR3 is TGCGCCAGCAGCTTGTCGACAGGCTCGACGGATACGCAGTATTTT. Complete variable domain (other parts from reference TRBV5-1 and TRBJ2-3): KAGVTQTPRYLIKTRGQQVTLSCSPISGHRSVSWYQQTPGQGLQFLFEYFSETQRNKGNFPGRFSGRQFSNSRSEMNVSTLELGDSALYLCASSLSTGSTDTQYFGPGTRLTVL.

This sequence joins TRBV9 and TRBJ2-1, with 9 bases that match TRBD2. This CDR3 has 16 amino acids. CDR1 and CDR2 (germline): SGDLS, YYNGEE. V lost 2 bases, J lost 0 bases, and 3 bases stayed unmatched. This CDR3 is CASSVNSGSSYNEQFF. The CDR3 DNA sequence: TGTGCCAGCAGCGTGAATAGCGGGAGCTCCTACAATGAGCAGTTCTTC.

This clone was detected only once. In DNA form, the CDR3 reads TGTGCCAGCAGCATACCGGACAGGGGAGTTAAGGGCGAGCAGTACTTC. Its protein product is CASSIPDRGVKGEQYF. This sequence joins TRBV21-1 and TRBJ2-7; the table names TRBD1, a call not compared with the DNA. TRBV21-1 is given as a pseudogene. The CDR3 runs to 16 residues.

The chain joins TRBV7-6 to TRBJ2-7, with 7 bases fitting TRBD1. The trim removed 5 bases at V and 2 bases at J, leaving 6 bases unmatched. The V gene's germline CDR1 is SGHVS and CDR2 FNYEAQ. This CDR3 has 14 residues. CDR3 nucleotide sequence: TGTGCCAGCAGCCTCCGGGACAGTACCTACGAGCAGTACTTC. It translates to CASSLRDSTYEQYF. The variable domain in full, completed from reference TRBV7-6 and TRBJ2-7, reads GAGVSQSPRYKVTKRGQDVALRCDPISGHVSLYWYRQALGQGPEFLTYFNYEAQQDKSGLPNDRFSAERPEGSISTLTIQRTEQRDSAMYRCASSLRDSTYEQYFGPGTRLTVT.

The CDR3 region is CASSSGQGMYEKLFF. The CDR3 DNA follows: TGTGCCAGCAGCTCCGGACAGGGAATGTATGAAAAACTGTTTTTT. This chain connects TRBV7-2 to TRBJ1-4, with 8 bases fitting TRBD1. The CDR3 is 15 residues long. The V gene end was trimmed by 4 bases and the J gene end by 6 bases; junction bases not matched to a gene: 7. Germline CDR1 and CDR2: SGHTA and FQGNSA.

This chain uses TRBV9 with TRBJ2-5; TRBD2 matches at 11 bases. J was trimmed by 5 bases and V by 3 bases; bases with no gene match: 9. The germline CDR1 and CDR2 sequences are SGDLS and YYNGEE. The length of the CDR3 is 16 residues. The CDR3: CASSGPLAGGWETQYF. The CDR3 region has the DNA TGTGCCAGCAGCGGCCCCTTAGCGGGGGGGTGGGAGACCCAGTACTTC.

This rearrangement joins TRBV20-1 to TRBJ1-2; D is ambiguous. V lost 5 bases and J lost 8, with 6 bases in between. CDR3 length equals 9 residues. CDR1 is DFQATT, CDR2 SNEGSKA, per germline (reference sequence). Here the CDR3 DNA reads TGCAGTGCTGCCAGGGGCTACACCTTC. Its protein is CSAARGYTF.

The CDR3 here is CASSRGQVGANVLTF. CDR3 nucleotide sequence: TGTGCCAGCAGCCGTGGACAGGTTGGGGCCAACGTCCTGACTTTC. V and J are TRBV7-9 and TRBJ2-6; the match to TRBD1 covers 7 bases. Germline V gene lookup returns CDR1 SEHNR and CDR2 FQNEAQ (reference sequence). The CDR3 is made up of 15 amino acids. Trimming cost V 5 bases and J 3 bases; bases outside gene matches: 4.

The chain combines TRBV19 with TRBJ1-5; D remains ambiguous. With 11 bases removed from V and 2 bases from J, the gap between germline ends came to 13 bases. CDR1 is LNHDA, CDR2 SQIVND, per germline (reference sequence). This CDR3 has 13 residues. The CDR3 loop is CASRVAGNQPQHF. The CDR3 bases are TGTGCCTCCCGGGTCGCCGGCAATCAGCCCCAGCATTTT. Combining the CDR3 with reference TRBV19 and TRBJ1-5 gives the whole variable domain DGGITQSPKYLFRKEGQNVTLSCEQNLNHDAMYWYRQDPGQGLRLIYYSQIVNDFQKGDIAEGYSVSREKKESFPLTVTSAQKNPTAFYLCASRVAGNQPQHFGDGTRLSIL.

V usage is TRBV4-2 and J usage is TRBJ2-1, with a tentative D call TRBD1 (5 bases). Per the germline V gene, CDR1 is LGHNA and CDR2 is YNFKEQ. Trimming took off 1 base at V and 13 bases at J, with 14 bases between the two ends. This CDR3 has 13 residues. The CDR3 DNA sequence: TGTGCCAGCAGCCAAGTGACAGACTCAAATCAGTTCTTC. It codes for CASSQVTDSNQFF.

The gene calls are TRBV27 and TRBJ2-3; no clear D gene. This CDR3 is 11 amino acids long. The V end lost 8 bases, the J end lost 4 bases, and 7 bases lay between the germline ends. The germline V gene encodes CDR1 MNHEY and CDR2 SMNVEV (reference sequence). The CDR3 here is CASRIADTQYF. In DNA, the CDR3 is TGTGCCAGCCGTATAGCAGATACGCAGTATTTT.